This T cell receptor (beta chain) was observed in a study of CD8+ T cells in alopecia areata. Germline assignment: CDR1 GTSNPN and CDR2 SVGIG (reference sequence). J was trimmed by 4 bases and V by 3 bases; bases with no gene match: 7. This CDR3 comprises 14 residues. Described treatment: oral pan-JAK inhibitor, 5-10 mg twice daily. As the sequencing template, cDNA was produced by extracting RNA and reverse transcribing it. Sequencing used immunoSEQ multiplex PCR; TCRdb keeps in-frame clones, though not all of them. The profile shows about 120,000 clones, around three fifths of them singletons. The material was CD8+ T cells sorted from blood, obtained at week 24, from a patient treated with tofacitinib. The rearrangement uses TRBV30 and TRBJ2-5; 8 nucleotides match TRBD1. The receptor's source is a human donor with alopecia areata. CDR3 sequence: CAWSAGGLGETQYF. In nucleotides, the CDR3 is TGTGCCTGGAGCGCAGGGGGCTTAGGAGAGACCCAGTACTTC.